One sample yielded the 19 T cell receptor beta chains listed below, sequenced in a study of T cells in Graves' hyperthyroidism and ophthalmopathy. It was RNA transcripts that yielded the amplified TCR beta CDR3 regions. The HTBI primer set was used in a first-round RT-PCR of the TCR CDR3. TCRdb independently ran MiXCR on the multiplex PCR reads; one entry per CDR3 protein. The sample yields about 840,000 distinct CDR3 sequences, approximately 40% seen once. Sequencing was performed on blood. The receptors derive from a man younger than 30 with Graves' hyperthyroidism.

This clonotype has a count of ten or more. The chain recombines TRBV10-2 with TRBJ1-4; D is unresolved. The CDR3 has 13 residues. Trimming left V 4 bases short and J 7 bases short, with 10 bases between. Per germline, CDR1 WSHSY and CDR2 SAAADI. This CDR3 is CASSGGRGEKLFF. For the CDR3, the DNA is TGCGCCAGCAGTGGAGGGAGAGGTGAAAAACTGTTTTTT.

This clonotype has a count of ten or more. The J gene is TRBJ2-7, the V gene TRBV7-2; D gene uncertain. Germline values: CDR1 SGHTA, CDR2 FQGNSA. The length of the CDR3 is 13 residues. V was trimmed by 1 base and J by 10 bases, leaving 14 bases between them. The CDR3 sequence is CASSLEWAAGQYF. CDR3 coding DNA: TGTGCCAGCAGCTTAGAATGGGCAGCCGGACAGTACTTC.

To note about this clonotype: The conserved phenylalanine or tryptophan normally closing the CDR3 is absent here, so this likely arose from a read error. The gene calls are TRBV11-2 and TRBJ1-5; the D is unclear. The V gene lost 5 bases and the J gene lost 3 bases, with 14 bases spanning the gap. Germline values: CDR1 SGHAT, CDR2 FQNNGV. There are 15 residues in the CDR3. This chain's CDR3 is CASSPFGSNNQPQHL. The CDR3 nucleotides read TGTGCCAGCAGCCCGTTTGGGTCCAACAATCAGCCCCAGCATCTT.

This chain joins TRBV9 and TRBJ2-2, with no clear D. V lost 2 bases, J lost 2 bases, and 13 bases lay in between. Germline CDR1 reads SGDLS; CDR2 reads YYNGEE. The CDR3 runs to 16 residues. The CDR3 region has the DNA TGTGCCAGCAGCGTTCTGCAGAGGACCAACACCGGGGAGCTGTTTTTT. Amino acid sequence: CASSVLQRTNTGELFF.

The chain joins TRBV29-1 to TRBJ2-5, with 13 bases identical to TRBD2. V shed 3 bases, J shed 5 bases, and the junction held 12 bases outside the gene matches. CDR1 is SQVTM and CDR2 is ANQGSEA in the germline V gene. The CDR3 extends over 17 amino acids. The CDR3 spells CSVDSRTSGGPHETQYF. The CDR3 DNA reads TGCAGCGTTGACTCTCGGACTAGCGGGGGACCCCACGAGACCCAGTACTTC.

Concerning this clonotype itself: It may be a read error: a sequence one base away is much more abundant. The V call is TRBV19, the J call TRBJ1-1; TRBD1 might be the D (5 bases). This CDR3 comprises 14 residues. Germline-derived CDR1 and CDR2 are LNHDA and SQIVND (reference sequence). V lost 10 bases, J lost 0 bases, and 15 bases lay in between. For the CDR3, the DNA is TGTGCCATTCGTGGGGGAGGAATGAACACTGAAGCTTTCTTT. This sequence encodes CAIRGGGMNTEAFF. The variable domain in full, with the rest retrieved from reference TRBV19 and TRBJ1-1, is DGGITQSPKYLFRKEGQNVTLSCEQNLNHDAMYWYRQDPGQGLRLIYYSQIVNDFQKGDIAEGYSVSREKKESFPLTVTSAQKNPTAFYLCAIRGGGMNTEAFFGQGTRLTVV.

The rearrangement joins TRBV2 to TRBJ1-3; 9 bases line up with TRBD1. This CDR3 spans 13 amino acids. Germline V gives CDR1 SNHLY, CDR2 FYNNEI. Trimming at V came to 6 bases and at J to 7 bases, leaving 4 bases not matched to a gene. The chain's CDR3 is CASSGTGMNTIYF. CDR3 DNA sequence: TGTGCCAGCAGCGGGACAGGGATGAACACCATATATTTT.

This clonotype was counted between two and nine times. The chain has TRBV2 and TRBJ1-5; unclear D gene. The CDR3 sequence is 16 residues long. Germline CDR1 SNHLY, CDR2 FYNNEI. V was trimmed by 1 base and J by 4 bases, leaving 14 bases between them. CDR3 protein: CASSEGKTPGNQPQHF. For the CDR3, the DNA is TGTGCCAGCAGTGAAGGTAAAACACCAGGTAATCAGCCCCAGCATTTT.

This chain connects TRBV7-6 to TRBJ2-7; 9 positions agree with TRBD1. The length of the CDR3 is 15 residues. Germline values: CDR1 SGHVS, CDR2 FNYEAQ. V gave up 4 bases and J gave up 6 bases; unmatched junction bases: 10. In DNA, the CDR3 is TGTGCCAGCAGCTCCGGAGGGACAGGGTCTCGCGAGCAGTACTTC. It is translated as CASSSGGTGSREQYF.

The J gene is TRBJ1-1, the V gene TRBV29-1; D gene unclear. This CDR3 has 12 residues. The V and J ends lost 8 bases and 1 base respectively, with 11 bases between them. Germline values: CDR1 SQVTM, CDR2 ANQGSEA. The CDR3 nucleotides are TGCAGCAGCTTGGGTCAGAACACTGAAGCTTTCTTT. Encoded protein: CSSLGQNTEAFF. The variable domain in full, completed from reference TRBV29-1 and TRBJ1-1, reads SAVISQKPSRDICQRGTSLTIQCQVDSQVTMMFWYRQQPGQSLTLIATANQGSEATYESGFVIDKFPISRPNLTFSTLTVSNMSPEDSSIYLCSSLGQNTEAFFGQGTRLTVV.

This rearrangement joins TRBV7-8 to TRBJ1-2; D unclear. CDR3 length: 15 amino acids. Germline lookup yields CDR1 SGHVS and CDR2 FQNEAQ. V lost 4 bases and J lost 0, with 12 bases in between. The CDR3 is CASSSVVGANYGYTF. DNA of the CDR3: TGTGCCAGCAGCTCCGTTGTGGGAGCTAACTATGGCTACACCTTC.

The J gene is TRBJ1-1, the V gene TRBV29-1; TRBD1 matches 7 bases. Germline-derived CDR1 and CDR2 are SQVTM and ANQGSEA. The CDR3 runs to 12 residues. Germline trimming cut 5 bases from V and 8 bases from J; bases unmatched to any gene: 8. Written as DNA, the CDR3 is TGCAGCGTTACCTACAGGGGACGGGAAGCTTTCTTT. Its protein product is CSVTYRGREAFF.

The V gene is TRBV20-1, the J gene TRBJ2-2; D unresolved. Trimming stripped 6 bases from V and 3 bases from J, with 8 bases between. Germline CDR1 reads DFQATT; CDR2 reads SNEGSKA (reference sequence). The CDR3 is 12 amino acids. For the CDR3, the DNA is TGCAGTGCGATCCGGGACACCGGGGAGCTGTTTTTT. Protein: CSAIRDTGELFF.

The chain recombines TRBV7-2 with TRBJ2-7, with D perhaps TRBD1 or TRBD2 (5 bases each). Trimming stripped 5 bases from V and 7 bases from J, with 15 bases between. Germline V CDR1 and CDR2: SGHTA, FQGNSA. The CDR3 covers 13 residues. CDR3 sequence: CASSPGGAREQYF. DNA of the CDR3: TGTGCCAGCAGCCCTGGGGGAGCGAGAGAGCAGTACTTC.

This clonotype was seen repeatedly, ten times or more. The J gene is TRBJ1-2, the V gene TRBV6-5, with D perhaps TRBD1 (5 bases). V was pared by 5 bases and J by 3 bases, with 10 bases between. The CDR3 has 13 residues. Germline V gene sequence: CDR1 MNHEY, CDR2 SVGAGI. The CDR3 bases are TGTGCCAGCAGTGCCCAGGGTGACTATGGCTACACCTTC. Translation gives CASSAQGDYGYTF.

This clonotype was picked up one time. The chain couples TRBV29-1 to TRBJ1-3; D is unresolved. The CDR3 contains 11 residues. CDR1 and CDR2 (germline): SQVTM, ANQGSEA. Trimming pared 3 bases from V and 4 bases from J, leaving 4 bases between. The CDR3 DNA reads TGCAGCGTTGATGAAGGAAACACCATATATTTT. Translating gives CSVDEGNTIYF.

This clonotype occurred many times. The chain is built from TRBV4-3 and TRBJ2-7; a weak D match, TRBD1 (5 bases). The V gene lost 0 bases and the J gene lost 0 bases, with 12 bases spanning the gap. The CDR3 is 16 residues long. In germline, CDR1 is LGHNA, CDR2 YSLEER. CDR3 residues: CASSQEKGLPSYEQYF. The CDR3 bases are TGCGCCAGCAGCCAAGAGAAGGGGCTTCCCTCCTACGAGCAGTACTTC.

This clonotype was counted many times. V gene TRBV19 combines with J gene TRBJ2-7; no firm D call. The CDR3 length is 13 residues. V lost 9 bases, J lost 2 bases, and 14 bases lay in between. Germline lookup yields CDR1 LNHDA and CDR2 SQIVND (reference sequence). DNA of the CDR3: TGTGCCAGCAGTCCGGGTCCTACCTACGAGCAGTACTTC. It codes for CASSPGPTYEQYF.

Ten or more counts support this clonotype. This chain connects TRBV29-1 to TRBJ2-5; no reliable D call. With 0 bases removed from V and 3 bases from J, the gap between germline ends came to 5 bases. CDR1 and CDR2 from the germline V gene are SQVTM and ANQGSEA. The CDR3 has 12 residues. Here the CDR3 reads CSVEDRKETQYF. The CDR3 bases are TGCAGCGTTGAAGACAGGAAAGAGACCCAGTACTTC. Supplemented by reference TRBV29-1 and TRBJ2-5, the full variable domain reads SAVISQKPSRDICQRGTSLTIQCQVDSQVTMMFWYRQQPGQSLTLIATANQGSEATYESGFVIDKFPISRPNLTFSTLTVSNMSPEDSSIYLCSVEDRKETQYFGPGTRLLVL.